This TCR beta chain stems from a study of identical twins. The study, taken as a whole, reports: Out-of-frame sharing of TCR alpha in monozygotic twins was underestimated by models. Out-of-frame alpha sequences shared by twins were enriched for low generation probability.

Details on this clonotype: Its antigen is not known.

Via MiXCR, TCRdb re-called the 5' RACE reads, giving one row per CDR3 protein. Among 1.5 million to 2 million distinct CDR3 sequences listed, around 33% were seen once. CDR1 and CDR2 (germline): MDHEN, SYDVKM. The V segment lost 3 bases and the J segment 3 bases; nucleotides outside the gene matches: 6. The CDR3 extends over 16 amino acids. Sequencing was performed on cord blood. V is TRBV28 and J is TRBJ2-1; TRBD1 agrees at 9 bases. This clonotype originated in a newborn girl in good health. As DNA, the CDR3 is TGTGCCAGCAGTTTGGGAGGGACAGGGATCTACAATGAGCAGTTCTTC. Its protein product is CASSLGGTGIYNEQFF.